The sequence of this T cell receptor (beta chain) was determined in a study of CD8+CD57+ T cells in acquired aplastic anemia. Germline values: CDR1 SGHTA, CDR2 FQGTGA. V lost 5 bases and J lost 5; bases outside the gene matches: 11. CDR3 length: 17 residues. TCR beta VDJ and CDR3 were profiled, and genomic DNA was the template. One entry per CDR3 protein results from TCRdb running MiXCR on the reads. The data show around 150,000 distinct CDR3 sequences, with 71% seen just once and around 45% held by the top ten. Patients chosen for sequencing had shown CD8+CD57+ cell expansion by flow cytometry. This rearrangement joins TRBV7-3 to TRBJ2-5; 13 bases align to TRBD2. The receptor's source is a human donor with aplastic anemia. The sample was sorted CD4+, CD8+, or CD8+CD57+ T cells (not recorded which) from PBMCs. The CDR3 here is CASSTTLAGGPWETQYF. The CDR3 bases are TGTGCCAGCAGCACCACACTAGCGGGGGGGCCATGGGAGACCCAGTACTTC.